Detailed here is one T cell receptor beta chain. This CDR3 spans 14 amino acids. V was cut by 2 bases and J by 1 base, with 8 bases left in between. CDR1 is LNHDA and CDR2 is SQIVND in the germline V gene (reference sequence). This entry belongs to a study of blood T cell repertoires in COVID-19. In the study overall: The United States, Italy and Spain provided the acute and convalescent COVID-19 samples. Sample material is recorded as cDNA or gDNA derived from T cells, B-cell-depleted T cells, or PBMCs.

As processed by the authors: Reference gene primer amplification gave estimated nucleated cell counts. Assay: immunoSEQ multiplex PCR; the TCRdb copy retains only in-frame clones and omits some. Clone size and the V and J calls come from that table; the DNA yielded D and trimming. The sample includes tens of thousands of clones, 65% to 80% of them seen just once. The chain joins TRBV19 to TRBJ1-2; D is undetermined. The specimen was peripheral blood. The clonotype originates from a woman aged 50 to 60 with acute or convalescent COVID-19. The DNA of the CDR3 is TGTGCCAGTAGTATACCCCAAAATAACTATGGCTACACCTTC. Translation gives CASSIPQNNYGYTF.